Described below is a single T cell receptor (beta chain) sequence and its context. It has no known antigen specificity. No base-level quality is on record; no much larger clone is a single base apart. The sample belongs to a study of CD8+ T cells in alopecia areata (dated by TCRdb to between 2017 and 2018). Regarding the complete study: Treated patients were enrolled in an open-label pilot trial of oral tofacitinib at 5 to 10 mg twice daily for moderate-to-severe alopecia areata. immunoSEQ multiplex PCR using 35 Vbeta forward primers and 13 Jbeta reverse primers was used to amplify TCRbeta CDR3 regions. Tofacitinib was given for 6 to 18 months, followed by 6 months of follow-up off drug to assess delayed response and recurrence. In both human patients and the C3H/HeJ mouse model, the study applied high-throughput TCRbeta sequencing to look at T cell clonal expansion in alopecia areata. Patients on tofacitinib were biopsied at baseline and after 4 and 24 weeks of treatment, and several of the patients also had a later scalp biopsy. Scalp clonality was compared among normal scalp (n=4), patchy alopecia areata scalp (n=8), and alopecia totalis/universalis scalp (n=8). In humans, TCRbeta sequencing was performed on scalp tissue and on sorted CD4+ and CD8+ peripheral blood T cells from healthy controls and from patients with patchy or totalis/universalis alopecia areata. RNA was obtained with the PAXgene miRNA kit for fixed scalp, the miRNeasy kit for PBMCs, and the RNeasy kit for mouse skin. Study-wide conclusions, independent of this receptor: TCR sequences shared between patients were less clear than in mice, possibly partly because of HLA diversity in the patient population. Higher clonality and more expanded CD8+ clones were observed in lesional scalp than in normal scalp, particularly in alopecia totalis/universalis, a finding suggestive of antigenic drive. Unlike mouse skin, which is dominated by gammadelta T cells, normal human skin has resident alphabeta T cells that are also sequenced, and this complicates analysis of the scalp TCR repertoire.

Library preparation was by the immunoSEQ multiplex PCR assay. For TCR sequencing, RNA was extracted from every sample and reverse transcribed into cDNA to serve as template. SuperScript III was used to make first-strand cDNA, primed with a 2:1 mix of oligo-dT and random hexamers. A synthetic immune receptor repertoire was used to gauge amplification bias, and whatever bias remained was removed computationally. As for the authors' bioinformatics: Raw reads were preprocessed to remove errors, and CDR3 was defined according to IMGT conventions as the region from the conserved cysteine to phenylalanine. To get clonality, Shannon entropy was normalized by log2 of the number of productive unique TCRs and the result was subtracted from 1. CD4 or CD8 identity of scalp clones was inferred by cross-referencing scalp TCRbeta sequences with sorted blood CD4 and CD8 repertoires. TCRdb obtained this table from immuneACCESS and retained in-frame rearrangements with V and J assigned. These tables miss some clones; where compared with another copy, unresolved V genes account for less than half of the shortfall, and the remainder is unexplained. The DNA was the basis for D and trimming; V, J and clone size are from that table. A total of some 99,000 clones appear in this sample, about 40% of them only once. Around 0.8% of the sample rests with the top ten.

Lesional scalp punch biopsies and peripheral blood were obtained from alopecia areata patients. PBMCs were isolated by density centrifugation and stained for CD3, CD4 and CD8, and CD4+ and CD8+ T cells were sorted on a FACSAria. Trimming at the junction amounts to 1 base on V and 9 bases on J, and the germline ends lie 9 bases apart. From a lookup of the germline V gene, CDR1 and CDR2 are SGHTA and FQGNSA. Including cysteine and phenylalanine, the CDR3 has 12 amino acids. CDR3 DNA only is kept here, 36 bases in frame from base 1. The chain is encoded by TRBV7-2 joined to TRBJ2-5; the D gene is not confidently resolved. The TCR sequence derives from a human donor with alopecia areata. Sequenced material: CD4+ T cells sorted from blood. The DNA is as follows: TGTGCCAGCAGCTTAGACGGTGGGGCCCAGTACTTC. It codes for CASSLDGGAQYF.